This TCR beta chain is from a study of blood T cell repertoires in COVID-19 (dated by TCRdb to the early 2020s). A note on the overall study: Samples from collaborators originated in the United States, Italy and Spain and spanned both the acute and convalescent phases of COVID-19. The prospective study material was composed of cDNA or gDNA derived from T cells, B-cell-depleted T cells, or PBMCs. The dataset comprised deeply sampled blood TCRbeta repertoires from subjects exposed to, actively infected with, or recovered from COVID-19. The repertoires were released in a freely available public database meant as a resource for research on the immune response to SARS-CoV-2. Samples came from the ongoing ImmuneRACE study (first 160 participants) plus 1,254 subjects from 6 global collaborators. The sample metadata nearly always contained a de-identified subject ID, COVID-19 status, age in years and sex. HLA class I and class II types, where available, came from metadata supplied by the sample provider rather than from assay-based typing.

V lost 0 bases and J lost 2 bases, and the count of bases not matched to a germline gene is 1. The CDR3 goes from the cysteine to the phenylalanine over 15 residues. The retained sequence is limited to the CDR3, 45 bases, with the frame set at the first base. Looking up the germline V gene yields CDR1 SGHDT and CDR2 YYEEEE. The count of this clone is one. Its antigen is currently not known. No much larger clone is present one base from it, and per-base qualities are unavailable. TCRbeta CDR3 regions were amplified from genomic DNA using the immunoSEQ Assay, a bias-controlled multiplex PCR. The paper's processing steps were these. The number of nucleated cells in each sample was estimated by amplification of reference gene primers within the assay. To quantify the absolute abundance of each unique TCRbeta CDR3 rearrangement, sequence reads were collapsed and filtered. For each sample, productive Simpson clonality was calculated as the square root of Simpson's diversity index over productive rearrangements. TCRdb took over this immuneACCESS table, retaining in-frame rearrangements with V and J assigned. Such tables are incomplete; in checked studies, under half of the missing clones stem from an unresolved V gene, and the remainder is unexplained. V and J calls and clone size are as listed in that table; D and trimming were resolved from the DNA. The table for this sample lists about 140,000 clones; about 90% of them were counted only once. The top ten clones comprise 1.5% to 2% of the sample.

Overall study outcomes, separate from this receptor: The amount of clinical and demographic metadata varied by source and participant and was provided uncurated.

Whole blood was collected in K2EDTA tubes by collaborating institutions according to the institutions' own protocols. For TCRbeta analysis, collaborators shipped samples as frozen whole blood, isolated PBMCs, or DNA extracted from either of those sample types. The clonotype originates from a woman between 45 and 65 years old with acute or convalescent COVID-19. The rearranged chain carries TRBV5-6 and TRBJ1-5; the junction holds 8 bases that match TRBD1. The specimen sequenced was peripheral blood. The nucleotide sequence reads TGTGCCAGCAGCTTGGCGGGACAGGGCAATCAGCCCCAGCATTTT. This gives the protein CASSLAGQGNQPQHF.